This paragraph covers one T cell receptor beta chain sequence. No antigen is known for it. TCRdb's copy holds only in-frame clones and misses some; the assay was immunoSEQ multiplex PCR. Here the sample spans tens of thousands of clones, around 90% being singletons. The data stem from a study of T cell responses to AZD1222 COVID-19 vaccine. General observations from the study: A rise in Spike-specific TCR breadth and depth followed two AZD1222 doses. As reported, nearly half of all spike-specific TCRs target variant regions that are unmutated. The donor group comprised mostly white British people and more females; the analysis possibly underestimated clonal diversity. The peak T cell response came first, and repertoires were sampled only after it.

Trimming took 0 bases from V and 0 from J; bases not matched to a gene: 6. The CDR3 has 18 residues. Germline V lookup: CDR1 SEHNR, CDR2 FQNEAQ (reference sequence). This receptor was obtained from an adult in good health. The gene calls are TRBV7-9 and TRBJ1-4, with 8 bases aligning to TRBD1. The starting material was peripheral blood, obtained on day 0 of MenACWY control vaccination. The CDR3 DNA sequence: TGTGCCAGCAGCTTAGCGGGACAGGTTTATGCAACTAATGAAAAACTGTTTTTT. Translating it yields CASSLAGQVYATNEKLFF.